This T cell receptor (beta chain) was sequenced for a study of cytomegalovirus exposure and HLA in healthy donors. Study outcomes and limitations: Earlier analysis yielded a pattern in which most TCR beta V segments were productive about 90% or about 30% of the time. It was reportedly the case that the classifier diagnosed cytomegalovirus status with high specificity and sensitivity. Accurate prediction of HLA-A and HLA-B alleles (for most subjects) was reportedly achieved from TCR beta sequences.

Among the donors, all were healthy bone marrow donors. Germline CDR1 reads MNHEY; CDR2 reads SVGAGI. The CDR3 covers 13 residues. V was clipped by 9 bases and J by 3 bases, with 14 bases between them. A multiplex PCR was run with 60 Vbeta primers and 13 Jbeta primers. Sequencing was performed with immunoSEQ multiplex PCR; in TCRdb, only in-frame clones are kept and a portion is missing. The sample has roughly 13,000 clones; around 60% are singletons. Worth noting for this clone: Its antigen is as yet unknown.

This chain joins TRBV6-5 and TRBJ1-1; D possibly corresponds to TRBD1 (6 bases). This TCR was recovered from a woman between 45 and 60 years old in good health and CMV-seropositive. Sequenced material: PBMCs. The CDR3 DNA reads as TGTGCCAGTTCAGGGGACCGCTACACTGAAGCTTTCTTT. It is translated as CASSGDRYTEAFF.